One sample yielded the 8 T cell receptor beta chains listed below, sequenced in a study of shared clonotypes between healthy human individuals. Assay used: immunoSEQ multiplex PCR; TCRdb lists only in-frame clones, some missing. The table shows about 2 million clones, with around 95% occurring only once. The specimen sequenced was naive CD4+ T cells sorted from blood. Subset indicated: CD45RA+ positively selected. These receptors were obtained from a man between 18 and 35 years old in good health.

For the CDR3, the DNA is TGTGCCAGCAGTCCGACCCAGCGAGCTTTCTTT. Translating gives CASSPTQRAFF. The chain uses TRBV2 and TRBJ1-1; D is unclear. The CDR3 totals 11 residues. V gave up 5 bases and J gave up 10 bases, with 11 bases separating them. Germline V gene sequence: CDR1 SNHLY, CDR2 FYNNEI.

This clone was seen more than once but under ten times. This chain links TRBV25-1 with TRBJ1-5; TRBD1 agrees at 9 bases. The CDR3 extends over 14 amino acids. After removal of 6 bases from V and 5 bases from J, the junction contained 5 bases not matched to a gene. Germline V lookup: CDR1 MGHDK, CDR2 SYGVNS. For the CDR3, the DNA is TGTGCCAGCAGGGGCCGGGACAGGGATCAGCCCCAGCATTTT. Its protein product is CASRGRDRDQPQHF.

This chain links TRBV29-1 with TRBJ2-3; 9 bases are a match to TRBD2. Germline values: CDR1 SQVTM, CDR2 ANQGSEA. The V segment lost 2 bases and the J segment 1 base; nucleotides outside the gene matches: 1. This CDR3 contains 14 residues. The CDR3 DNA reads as TGCAGCGTTGAACGACTAGCGGGCACAGATACGCAGTATTTT. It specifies CSVERLAGTDTQYF.

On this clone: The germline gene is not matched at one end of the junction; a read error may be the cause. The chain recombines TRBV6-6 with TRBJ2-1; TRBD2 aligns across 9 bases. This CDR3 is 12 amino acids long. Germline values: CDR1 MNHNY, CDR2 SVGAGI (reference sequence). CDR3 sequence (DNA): TGTGCCAGCAGTTACTCCGGGACTAGCCCTCTCTTC. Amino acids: CASSYSGTSPLF.

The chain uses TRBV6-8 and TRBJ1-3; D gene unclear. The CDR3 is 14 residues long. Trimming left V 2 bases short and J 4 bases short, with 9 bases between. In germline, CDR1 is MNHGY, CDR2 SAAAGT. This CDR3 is CASSYPGRGNTIYF. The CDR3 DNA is TGTGCCAGCAGTTACCCCGGTCGGGGAAACACCATATATTTT.

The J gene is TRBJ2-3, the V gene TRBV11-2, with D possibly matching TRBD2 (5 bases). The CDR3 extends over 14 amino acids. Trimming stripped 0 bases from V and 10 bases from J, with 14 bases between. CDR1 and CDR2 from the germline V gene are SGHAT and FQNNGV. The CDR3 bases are TGTGCCAGCAGCTTAGATAGCGCATCACAAGCGCAGTATTTT. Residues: CASSLDSASQAQYF.

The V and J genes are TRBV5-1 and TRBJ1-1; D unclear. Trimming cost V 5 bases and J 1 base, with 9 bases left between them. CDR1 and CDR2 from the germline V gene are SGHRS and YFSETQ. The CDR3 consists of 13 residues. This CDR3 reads CASRASENTEAFF. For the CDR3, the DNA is TGCGCCAGCAGAGCGTCAGAGAACACTGAAGCTTTCTTT.

The CDR3 spells CASSLVGTGNSPLHF. The CDR3 bases are TGTGCCAGCAGCTTGGTTGGGACAGGGAATTCACCCCTCCACTTT. This rearrangement joins TRBV5-4 to TRBJ1-6, with 9 bases fitting TRBD1. The CDR3 consists of 15 residues. Germline trimming cut 0 bases from V and 7 bases from J; bases unmatched to any gene: 2. Germline assignment: CDR1 SGHNT and CDR2 YYREEE (reference sequence).